A selection of T cell receptor beta chains follows, all from one sample in a study of T cell clones after liver transplantation. Method: immunoSEQ multiplex PCR; TCRdb's copy keeps in-frame clones and lacks some. The sample yields 85,000 to 130,000 clones, 75% to 90% seen once. The material sequenced was CD4+ T cells from blood, taken before liver transplant. The receptors come from a human donor who received a liver transplant. Both conserved end residues are part of each CDR3. Each record gives: J gene, CDR3 length, clone size, V gene, D gene, CDR3 protein, CDR3 DNA. D genes are given only for firm matches. Only some rows state a clone size, as once, few, many or a class for expanded clones.

j_call: TRBJ2-1; cdr3_length: 15; clone_size: once; v_call: TRBV5-1; d_call: TRBD2; cdr3_aa: CASSLNLADNNEQFF; cdr3_nt: TGCGCCAGCAGCTTGAACCTAGCGGACAACAATGAGCAGTTCTTC
j_call: TRBJ2-1; cdr3_length: 15; clone_size: few; v_call: TRBV11-3; d_call: TRBD2; cdr3_aa: CASSSPSAGLNEQFF; cdr3_nt: TGTGCCAGCAGCTCCCCCTCAGCGGGGTTGAATGAGCAGTTCTTC
j_call: TRBJ1-2; cdr3_length: 13; clone_size: .; v_call: TRBV9; d_call: TRBD1; cdr3_aa: CASSVATGALYTF; cdr3_nt: TGTGCCAGCAGCGTAGCAACAGGGGCTCTCTACACCTTC
j_call: TRBJ2-7; cdr3_length: 14; clone_size: .; v_call: TRBV29-1; d_call: TRBD1; cdr3_aa: CSVERRQGAYEQYF; cdr3_nt: TGCAGCGTTGAACGCCGACAGGGGGCCTACGAGCAGTACTTC
j_call: TRBJ2-5; cdr3_length: 13; clone_size: .; v_call: TRBV19; d_call: .; cdr3_aa: CASSDTGKETQYF; cdr3_nt: TGTGCCAGTAGTGACACGGGAAAAGAGACCCAGTACTTC
j_call: TRBJ1-2; cdr3_length: 14; clone_size: few; v_call: TRBV7-9; d_call: .; cdr3_aa: CASSLVGGTYGYTF; cdr3_nt: TGTGCCAGCAGCTTAGTTGGGGGGACATATGGCTACACCTTC
j_call: TRBJ1-2; cdr3_length: 12; clone_size: .; v_call: TRBV5-8; d_call: .; cdr3_aa: CASSWGANGYTF; cdr3_nt: TGTGCCAGCAGCTGGGGGGCTAATGGCTACACCTTC
j_call: TRBJ2-3; cdr3_length: 16; clone_size: .; v_call: TRBV10-3; d_call: TRBD2; cdr3_aa: CATGTSGRGGTDTQYF; cdr3_nt: TGTGCCACCGGGACTAGCGGGAGAGGGGGCACAGATACGCAGTATTTT
j_call: TRBJ1-2; cdr3_length: 14; clone_size: .; v_call: TRBV19; d_call: TRBD1; cdr3_aa: CASSSTGGLYGYTF; cdr3_nt: TGTGCCAGTAGTAGTACAGGGGGCCTCTATGGCTACACCTTC
j_call: TRBJ1-1; cdr3_length: 13; clone_size: .; v_call: TRBV28; d_call: .; cdr3_aa: CASSPALRSEAFF; cdr3_nt: TGTGCCAGCAGCCCAGCCCTTAGGTCCGAAGCTTTCTTT
j_call: TRBJ1-1; cdr3_length: 16; clone_size: .; v_call: TRBV7-3; d_call: .; cdr3_aa: CASSPVGGRGNTEAFF; cdr3_nt: TGTGCCAGCAGCCCGGTGGGGGGGCGCGGGAACACTGAAGCTTTCTTT
j_call: TRBJ2-1; cdr3_length: 14; clone_size: .; v_call: TRBV5-1; d_call: .; cdr3_aa: CASGTSPTYNEQFF; cdr3_nt: TGCGCCAGCGGCACTAGCCCTACCTACAATGAGCAGTTCTTC
j_call: TRBJ1-1; cdr3_length: 15; clone_size: .; v_call: TRBV6-5; d_call: .; cdr3_aa: CASSAKGAGNTEAFF; cdr3_nt: TGTGCCAGCAGTGCAAAGGGTGCGGGAAACACTGAAGCTTTCTTT
j_call: TRBJ1-1; cdr3_length: 14; clone_size: .; v_call: TRBV19; d_call: TRBD1; cdr3_aa: CASSPSTGPTEAFF; cdr3_nt: TGTGCCAGTAGTCCGTCGACAGGGCCCACTGAAGCTTTCTTT
j_call: TRBJ2-3; cdr3_length: 14; clone_size: .; v_call: TRBV7-3; d_call: .; cdr3_aa: CASSFRQSTDTQYF; cdr3_nt: TGTGCCAGCAGCTTCCGGCAGAGCACAGATACGCAGTATTTT
j_call: TRBJ2-3; cdr3_length: 16; clone_size: .; v_call: TRBV5-6; d_call: TRBD2; cdr3_aa: CASSLERGISTDTQYF; cdr3_nt: TGTGCCAGCAGCTTGGAGCGGGGGATAAGTACAGATACGCAGTATTTT
j_call: TRBJ2-7; cdr3_length: 12; clone_size: .; v_call: TRBV29-1; d_call: .; cdr3_aa: CSVGELAYEQYF; cdr3_nt: TGCAGCGTTGGGGAGTTGGCCTACGAGCAGTACTTC
j_call: TRBJ2-3; cdr3_length: 16; clone_size: .; v_call: TRBV5-4; d_call: .; cdr3_aa: CASSLGLPTRGDTQYF; cdr3_nt: TGTGCCAGCAGCTTAGGACTACCCACCCGGGGCGATACGCAGTATTTT
j_call: TRBJ1-1; cdr3_length: 12; clone_size: .; v_call: TRBV18; d_call: .; cdr3_aa: CASSPIRVEAFF; cdr3_nt: TGTGCCAGCTCACCAATCCGGGTTGAAGCTTTCTTT
j_call: TRBJ2-2; cdr3_length: 16; clone_size: .; v_call: TRBV6-5; d_call: TRBD2; cdr3_aa: CASSYFGGGNTGELFF; cdr3_nt: TGTGCCAGCAGTTACTTTGGCGGGGGGAACACCGGGGAGCTGTTTTTT
j_call: TRBJ1-3; cdr3_length: 15; clone_size: .; v_call: TRBV6-5; d_call: TRBD1; cdr3_aa: CASTESTGAGNTIYF; cdr3_nt: TGTGCCAGCACCGAGTCGACAGGGGCTGGAAACACCATATATTTT
j_call: TRBJ2-7; cdr3_length: 17; clone_size: .; v_call: TRBV4-2; d_call: TRBD2; cdr3_aa: CASSQDPGTSGVGEQYF; cdr3_nt: TGTGCCAGCAGCCAAGACCCTGGTACTAGCGGGGTAGGGGAGCAGTACTTC
j_call: TRBJ2-5; cdr3_length: 14; clone_size: .; v_call: TRBV11-2; d_call: .; cdr3_aa: CASSRTSTAETQYF; cdr3_nt: TGTGCCAGCAGTCGTACTTCGACAGCAGAGACCCAGTACTTC
j_call: TRBJ2-7; cdr3_length: 13; clone_size: .; v_call: TRBV2; d_call: .; cdr3_aa: CASSDGQSYEQYF; cdr3_nt: TGTGCCAGCAGCGACGGACAGTCCTACGAGCAGTACTTC
j_call: TRBJ1-6; cdr3_length: 15; clone_size: .; v_call: TRBV7-2; d_call: TRBD1; cdr3_aa: CASSPRTGWSSPLHF; cdr3_nt: TGTGCCAGCAGCCCGAGGACAGGGTGGAGTTCACCCCTCCACTTT
j_call: TRBJ1-1; cdr3_length: 14; clone_size: .; v_call: TRBV10-2; d_call: .; cdr3_aa: CASSESVTATEAFF; cdr3_nt: TGCGCCAGCAGTGAGTCGGTGACAGCCACTGAAGCTTTCTTT
j_call: TRBJ2-7; cdr3_length: 13; clone_size: .; v_call: TRBV5-6; d_call: TRBD1; cdr3_aa: CASSHRGPYEQYF; cdr3_nt: TGTGCCAGCAGCCACAGGGGTCCCTACGAGCAGTACTTC
j_call: TRBJ1-4; cdr3_length: 18; clone_size: .; v_call: TRBV9; d_call: .; cdr3_aa: CASSVGGSGPATNEKLFF; cdr3_nt: TGTGCCAGCAGCGTAGGGGGCTCAGGGCCCGCAACTAATGAAAAACTGTTTTTT
j_call: TRBJ2-1; cdr3_length: 15; clone_size: few; v_call: TRBV28; d_call: .; cdr3_aa: CASRPTLRKGNEQFF; cdr3_nt: TGTGCCAGCAGACCTACACTCCGTAAGGGCAATGAGCAGTTCTTC
j_call: TRBJ2-1; cdr3_length: 16; clone_size: .; v_call: TRBV4-3; d_call: TRBD2; cdr3_aa: CASSYSRLAGYNEQFF; cdr3_nt: TGCGCCAGCAGCTATTCCCGACTAGCGGGTTACAATGAGCAGTTCTTC
j_call: TRBJ1-1; cdr3_length: 13; clone_size: .; v_call: TRBV9; d_call: .; cdr3_aa: CASSFGLNTEAFF; cdr3_nt: TGTGCCAGCAGCTTTGGCCTGAACACTGAAGCTTTCTTT
j_call: TRBJ2-4; cdr3_length: 15; clone_size: .; v_call: TRBV6-5; d_call: TRBD2; cdr3_aa: CASRPETSGANIQYF; cdr3_nt: TGTGCCAGCAGGCCCGAGACTAGCGGGGCAAACATTCAGTACTTC
j_call: TRBJ2-7; cdr3_length: 15; clone_size: .; v_call: TRBV5-6; d_call: .; cdr3_aa: CASTPLGGSSYEQYF; cdr3_nt: TGTGCCAGCACCCCTTTAGGAGGTAGCTCCTACGAGCAGTACTTC
j_call: TRBJ1-6; cdr3_length: 17; clone_size: .; v_call: TRBV7-2; d_call: .; cdr3_aa: CASSSALISSYNSPLHF; cdr3_nt: TGTGCCAGCAGCTCTGCACTGATTAGCTCCTATAATTCACCCCTCCACTTT
j_call: TRBJ2-7; cdr3_length: 14; clone_size: .; v_call: TRBV2; d_call: TRBD1; cdr3_aa: CASNGQAPSYEQYF; cdr3_nt: TGTGCCAGCAACGGACAGGCCCCCTCCTACGAGCAGTACTTC
j_call: TRBJ2-7; cdr3_length: 15; clone_size: .; v_call: TRBV10-3; d_call: .; cdr3_aa: CAISTGPNPLYEQYF; cdr3_nt: TGTGCCATCAGCACCGGACCAAACCCCCTCTACGAGCAGTACTTC
j_call: TRBJ2-7; cdr3_length: 14; clone_size: .; v_call: TRBV10-1; d_call: .; cdr3_aa: CASSYGQSSYEQYF; cdr3_nt: TGCGCCAGCAGCTACGGACAAAGCTCCTACGAGCAGTACTTC
j_call: TRBJ2-5; cdr3_length: 12; clone_size: few; v_call: TRBV11-2; d_call: .; cdr3_aa: CASSWSQETQYF; cdr3_nt: TGTGCCAGCAGCTGGTCCCAAGAGACCCAGTACTTC
j_call: TRBJ2-1; cdr3_length: 13; clone_size: .; v_call: TRBV5-1; d_call: .; cdr3_aa: CASSLFSRNEQFF; cdr3_nt: TGCGCCAGCAGCTTGTTCAGTCGGAATGAGCAGTTCTTC